The rows below give T cell receptor beta chains drawn from one sample of a study of Ad26.COV2.S vaccination and SARS-CoV-2 variants. Data came from immunoSEQ multiplex PCR; TCRdb stores just in-frame clones and leaves some out. The sample has over 400,000 clones, about nine tenths seen once. Sequences were derived from peripheral blood, sampled in a trial of Ad26.COV2.S vaccine versus placebo. These receptors were obtained from a person aged 18-65 years who received the Ad26.COV2.S COVID-19 vaccine or a placebo. Each CDR3 is given without its conserved first and last residue.

V gene	J gene	CDR3 protein
TRBV4-1	TRBJ2-1	ASSLSPLAGGTGEQF
TRBV27	TRBJ1-5	ASSFRVTQPQH
TRBV5-1	TRBJ1-2	ASSLQQGALGYGYT
TRBV7-2	TRBJ1-2	ASSHLPPYGYT
TRBV2	TRBJ2-6	ASSESRNSGANVLT
TRBV27	TRBJ1-5	ATRGQGVGSPQH
TRBV18	TRBJ1-6	ASSPNLNSPLH
TRBV5-1	TRBJ1-1	ASRDRGPNTEAF
TRBV28	TRBJ1-4	AALGQGNEKLF
TRBV6-2/TRBV6-3	TRBJ2-1	ASTPTASSYNEQF
TRBV6-2/TRBV6-3	TRBJ1-1	ASSYWTGPLGGTEAF
TRBV5-1	TRBJ2-3	ASSLSRRTTDTQY
TRBV10-1	TRBJ2-1	ASSQLVPQDEQF
TRBV6-2/TRBV6-3	TRBJ1-2	ASSYRQGYYGYT
TRBV3-1/TRBV3-2	TRBJ2-7	ASSGGLAFSYEQY
TRBV28	TRBJ1-4	ATLQGSNEKLF
TRBV10-1	TRBJ1-4	ASSAGSEKLF
TRBV19	TRBJ2-7	ASSIPAGGSSYEQY
TRBV6-1	TRBJ1-2	ASSGWTGVGGYGYT
TRBV5-6	TRBJ1-5	ASSLRGNQPQH
TRBV4-3	TRBJ1-1	ASSQDLGRATEAF
TRBV5-1	TRBJ1-1	ASSFGDRLNTEAF
TRBV25-1	TRBJ1-2	ASSDSRQGTLDGYT
TRBV9	TRBJ2-1	ASSAGGNSYNEQF
TRBV30	TRBJ1-2	AWSVTPTPRNYGYT
TRBV7-2	TRBJ2-3	ASSLVPDTQY
TRBV6-5	TRBJ2-7	ASSYSGRGTYEQY
TRBV10-2	TRBJ1-1	ASSVDMNTEAF
TRBV7-6	TRBJ1-2	ASSQRTGGLYGYT
TRBV3-1/TRBV3-2	TRBJ1-2	ASKPTGFYGYT
TRBV28	TRBJ1-2	ASSSQNAAGGGYGYT
TRBV5-1	TRBJ1-1	ASSLGGQPQEAF
TRBV20-1	TRBJ1-2	SARQNYGYT
TRBV4-3	TRBJ1-2	ASSQDSVPYGYT
TRBV15	TRBJ2-7	ATSRGGGGVTYEQY
TRBV5-5	TRBJ2-3	ASSPDRASTDTQY
TRBV5-6	TRBJ2-1	ASSMRREQF
TRBV12-3/TRBV12-4	TRBJ2-5	ASSSAQRETQY
TRBV5-4	TRBJ1-2	ASSRDRPYGYT
TRBV7-9	TRBJ1-2	ASSFSGQYYGYT
TRBV30	TRBJ2-3	AWSARTTDTQY
TRBV5-4	TRBJ2-6	ASSLLRQGAGWANVLT
TRBV5-6	TRBJ2-6	ASSSTMLGSRTANVLT
TRBV7-6	TRBJ2-3	ASSSNRDVNTDTQY
TRBV5-1	TRBJ2-3	ASSLLGMADTQY
TRBV12-3/TRBV12-4	TRBJ1-1	ASRGNTEAF
TRBV20-1	TRBJ2-1	SASYDPGFNEQF
TRBV4-1	TRBJ2-3	ASSQYPGLVRDTQY
TRBV2	TRBJ2-6	ASRKTDSGANVLT
TRBV28	TRBJ1-5	ASSTGQGWQPQH
TRBV7-9	TRBJ1-1	ASSRDRGPYVMNTEAF